This entry features one TCR beta chain sequence. This record comes from a study of blood T cell repertoires in COVID-19. CDR1 is SNHLY and CDR2 is FYNNEI in the germline V gene. Trimming left V 4 bases short and J 4 bases short, with 13 bases between. CDR3 size: 15 residues. Sequencing was performed with immunoSEQ multiplex PCR; in TCRdb, only in-frame clones are kept and a portion is missing. This sample yields about 70,000 clones, of which roughly 89% are seen a single time; 8.2% belongs to the top ten. The source material was peripheral blood. This clonotype originated in a man over 45 with active COVID-19. The chain joins TRBV2 to TRBJ1-4; D might be TRBD1 (5 bases). CDR3: CASSAQGGDNEKLFF. CDR3 sequence (DNA): TGTGCCAGCAGTGCCCAGGGAGGGGATAATGAAAAACTGTTTTTT.